These 19 T cell receptor beta chains came from one sample sequenced in a study of blood T cell repertoires in COVID-19. Assay used: immunoSEQ multiplex PCR; TCRdb lists only in-frame clones, some missing. The sample holds about 400,000 clones, approximately 90% seen once. Sequencing was carried out using PBMCs or T cells enriched from blood (not recorded which). These receptors were taken from a woman aged 25 to 45 with acute COVID-19.

V and J are TRBV18 and TRBJ1-1, with D perhaps TRBD1 (5 bases). Trimming pared 3 bases from V and 1 base from J, leaving 18 bases between. This CDR3 comprises 17 residues. CDR1 KGHSH and CDR2 LQKENI come from the germline V gene. The CDR3 DNA sequence: TGTGCCAGCTCACCCCCGCGGGGCCGGCCAGAGAACACTGAAGCTTTCTTT. Translating gives CASSPPRGRPENTEAFF.

The CDR3: CASSFTGGESEAFF. The CDR3 nucleotides are TGTGCCAGCAGCTTCACAGGGGGCGAGAGTGAAGCTTTCTTT. This chain uses TRBV7-2 with TRBJ1-1; TRBD1 matches at 9 bases. With 3 bases clipped from V and 7 bases from J, the junction kept 6 bases outside the gene matches. Looked up from germline, CDR1 is SGHTA and CDR2 is FQGNSA. This CDR3 has 14 amino acids.

In DNA, the CDR3 is TGTGCCAGTAGGCTGGCCTTCCTCCCATACTATGGCTACACCTTC. This gives the protein CASRLAFLPYYGYTF. This chain uses TRBV19 with TRBJ1-2; D remains ambiguous. CDR1 and CDR2 (germline): LNHDA, SQIVND (reference sequence). The CDR3 extends over 15 amino acids. Trimming cost V 6 bases and J 3 bases, with 17 bases left between them. The complete variable domain, with remaining parts taken from reference TRBV19 and TRBJ1-2, reads DGGITQSPKYLFRKEGQNVTLSCEQNLNHDAMYWYRQDPGQGLRLIYYSQIVNDFQKGDIAEGYSVSREKKESFPLTVTSAQKNPTAFYLCASRLAFLPYYGYTFGSGTRLTVV.

The chain couples TRBV6-4 to TRBJ2-5; 10 bases map to TRBD1. The germline V gene has CDR1 MRHNA and CDR2 SNTAGT. V gave up 8 bases and J gave up 9 bases; unmatched junction bases: 15. The CDR3 is 15 amino acids. Here the CDR3 reads CASQTGTGDQEAQYF. CDR3 bases: TGTGCCAGCCAAACCGGGACAGGGGATCAGGAAGCCCAGTACTTC.

V usage is TRBV5-8 and J usage is TRBJ1-2, with 8 bases aligning to TRBD1. Germline V gene sequence: CDR1 SGHTS, CDR2 YDEGEE. J lost 2 bases, V lost 0 bases, and 0 bases had no gene match. There are 14 residues in the CDR3. The CDR3 is CASSLGTGNYGYTF. The CDR3 DNA is TGTGCCAGCAGCTTGGGGACAGGGAACTATGGCTACACCTTC.

The CDR3 region has the DNA TGTGCCAGCAGCCTCAAACAGGGGGCGAACACCGGGGAGCTGTTTTTT. Translating gives CASSLKQGANTGELFF. The chain is built from TRBV7-9 and TRBJ2-2, with 8 bases identical to TRBD1. V lost 5 bases and J lost 0; bases outside the gene matches: 5. Germline values: CDR1 SEHNR, CDR2 FQNEAQ (reference sequence). This CDR3 spans 16 amino acids.

V is TRBV5-1 and J is TRBJ1-1; TRBD1 matches 10 bases. J was trimmed by 1 base and V by 6 bases; bases with no gene match: 3. In germline, CDR1 is SGHRS, CDR2 YFSETQ. The CDR3 is made up of 14 amino acids. The CDR3 bases are TGCGCCAGCACCCGGACAGGGGGGAACACTGAAGCTTTCTTT. Protein product: CASTRTGGNTEAFF.

This clone appeared a single time. This sequence joins TRBV7-6 and TRBJ2-1; D uncertain. Per germline, CDR1 SGHVS and CDR2 FNYEAQ. V lost 1 base, J lost 2 bases, and 9 bases lay in between. This CDR3 has 15 residues. The DNA for the CDR3 is TGTGCCAGCAGCTTAGGCGGTTTCCCCTACAATGAGCAGTTCTTC. It encodes CASSLGGFPYNEQFF.

J is TRBJ2-7 and V is TRBV5-1, with 7 bases fitting TRBD2. The CDR3 length is 15 residues. The germline V gene encodes CDR1 SGHRS and CDR2 YFSETQ. The junction had 3 bases not matched to a gene; V was cut back by 0 bases and J by 0 bases. This CDR3 is CASSLGPGGSYEQYF. In nucleotides, the CDR3 is TGCGCCAGCAGCTTGGGCCCGGGGGGCTCCTACGAGCAGTACTTC.

The chain employs TRBV3-1 (or the pseudogene TRBV3-2) and TRBJ2-7; 8 nucleotides line up with TRBD2. This CDR3 is built from 15 residues. Germline values: CDR1 LGHDT, CDR2 YNNKEL (reference sequence). V shed 0 bases and J 7 bases; nucleotides not matched to a gene: 8. CDR3 sequence: CASSQDLGLGWEQYF. CDR3 DNA: TGTGCCAGCAGCCAAGATTTGGGACTAGGGTGGGAGCAGTACTTC.

V and J are TRBV7-8 and TRBJ2-7, with D possibly TRBD1 on 6 matching bases. Germline CDR1 is SGHVS and CDR2 is FQNEAQ. This CDR3 is 13 amino acids long. Deletions cut 3 bases from V and 9 bases from J, with 15 bases between. The CDR3 DNA reads TGTGCCAGCAGCTTTGAAGCCCGGGACACGCAGTACTTC. Encoded protein: CASSFEARDTQYF.

The genes are TRBV5-1 and TRBJ1-1, with D possibly matching TRBD1 (5 bases). The CDR3 runs 17 residues. Germline V lookup: CDR1 SGHRS, CDR2 YFSETQ. The V end was cut by 4 bases, the J end by 4 bases, with 23 bases between. The CDR3 here is CASSLTPGVLRGTEAFF. DNA for the CDR3: TGCGCCAGCAGCCTCACCCCGGGGGTTTTGAGGGGCACTGAAGCTTTCTTT. Drawing the rest from reference TRBV5-1 and TRBJ1-1, the complete variable domain is KAGVTQTPRYLIKTRGQQVTLSCSPISGHRSVSWYQQTPGQGLQFLFEYFSETQRNKGNFPGRFSGRQFSNSRSEMNVSTLELGDSALYLCASSLTPGVLRGTEAFFGQGTRLTVV.

This rearrangement joins TRBV9 to TRBJ1-4, with D tentatively TRBD1 (6 bases). The CDR3 loop spans 15 amino acids. Trimming took 1 base from V and 7 from J, leaving 14 bases between them. The germline gives CDR1 SGDLS, CDR2 YYNGEE. CDR3 sequence (DNA): TGTGCCAGCAGCGTACAGGGGCTGAGGGGTGAAAAACTGTTTTTT. It is translated as CASSVQGLRGEKLFF.

This chain uses TRBV6-5 with TRBJ1-5; a weak D match, TRBD1 (6 bases). Germline CDR1 and CDR2: MNHEY and SVGAGI. The CDR3 spans 15 residues. V dropped 6 bases and J dropped 2 bases, with 14 bases sitting between them. This chain's CDR3 is CASRMDSWGNQPQHF. The CDR3 region has the DNA TGTGCCAGCAGGATGGACAGTTGGGGCAATCAGCCCCAGCATTTT.

This chain joins TRBV18 and TRBJ2-3, with TRBD1 identical over 8 bases. Unmatched junction bases numbered 9, after V lost 5 bases and J lost 5 bases. Germline V gene data show CDR1 as KGHSH and CDR2 as LQKENI. CDR3 size: 15 residues. CDR3 sequence (DNA): TGTGCCAGCTCAATGGGGACAGGTGGTGGAGATACGCAGTATTTT. Translated: CASSMGTGGGDTQYF.

The V call is TRBV19, the J call TRBJ1-4; 10 bases align to TRBD1. The V and J ends lost 10 bases and 8 bases, in that order; junction bases with no gene match: 13. The CDR3 consists of 15 residues. Looked up from germline, CDR1 is LNHDA and CDR2 is SQIVND (reference sequence). CDR3 DNA: TGTGCCACCCGGGACAGGGGCCGCGAAGGGGAAAAACTGTTTTTT. Translation: CATRDRGREGEKLFF.

The CDR3 loop is CASSADRDSSGANVLTF. The CDR3 DNA reads as TGTGCCAGCTCAGCGGACAGGGATAGCTCTGGGGCCAACGTCCTGACTTTC. The V gene is TRBV18, the J gene TRBJ2-6, with 8 bases that match TRBD1. The CDR3 length is 17 residues. Germline assignment: CDR1 KGHSH and CDR2 LQKENI. V was clipped by 5 bases and J by 0 bases; unmatched bases: 6.

This rearrangement joins TRBV19 to TRBJ2-3; 14 positions match TRBD2. Per the germline V gene, CDR1 is LNHDA and CDR2 is SQIVND (reference sequence). The V gene end was trimmed by 5 bases and the J gene end by 5 bases; junction bases not matched to a gene: 12. The CDR3 consists of 18 residues. The CDR3, as DNA: TGTGCCAGTAGTCCGGGGACTAGCGGGGGCAGCTTAGGAGATACGCAGTATTTT. This sequence encodes CASSPGTSGGSLGDTQYF.

V gene TRBV19 combines with J gene TRBJ1-1; 8 bases are shared with TRBD1. This CDR3 comprises 13 residues. V trimming: 9 bases; J trimming: 5 bases; junction bases outside the gene matches: 8. Germline V gene lookup returns CDR1 LNHDA and CDR2 SQIVND (reference sequence). The chain's CDR3 is CASNRGGGTEAFF. As DNA, the CDR3 is TGTGCCAGCAACAGGGGGGGAGGAACTGAAGCTTTCTTT.